Detailed here is one TCR beta chain. Only in-frame clones appear in the TCRdb table, and some are missing; sequencing was by immunoSEQ multiplex PCR. The sample carries 2 million to 2.5 million clones, 95% recorded once. This specimen comes from a study of shared clonotypes between healthy human individuals. This clonotype was obtained from a man aged 18-30 years in good health. Sequencing was done on a sample of naive CD4+ T cells sorted from blood. The subset denotes: CD45RA+ positively selected.

The CDR3 loop is CASSGTGNPSGNTIYF. CDR3 DNA: TGTGCCAGCAGTGGGACAGGAAACCCCTCTGGAAACACCATATATTTT. This sequence joins TRBV6-6 and TRBJ1-3; 8 bases are shared with TRBD1. The germline V gene encodes CDR1 MNHNY and CDR2 SVGAGI (reference sequence). The trim removed 5 bases at V and 0 bases at J, leaving 6 bases unmatched. This CDR3 comprises 16 residues.